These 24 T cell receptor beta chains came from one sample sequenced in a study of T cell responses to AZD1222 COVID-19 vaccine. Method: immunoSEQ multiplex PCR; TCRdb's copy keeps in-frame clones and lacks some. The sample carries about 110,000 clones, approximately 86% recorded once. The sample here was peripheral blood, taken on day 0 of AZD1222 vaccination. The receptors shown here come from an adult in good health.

The CDR3 DNA reads TGTGCCAGCAGTGTAACCTGGAGGAATGAGCAGTTCTTC. It translates to CASSVTWRNEQFF. The gene calls are TRBV6-6 and TRBJ2-1, with a tentative D call TRBD2 (5 bases). Germline V gene data show CDR1 as MNHNY and CDR2 as SVGAGI (reference sequence). The CDR3 totals 13 residues. Trimming removed 5 bases from V and 7 bases from J, with 12 bases in between.

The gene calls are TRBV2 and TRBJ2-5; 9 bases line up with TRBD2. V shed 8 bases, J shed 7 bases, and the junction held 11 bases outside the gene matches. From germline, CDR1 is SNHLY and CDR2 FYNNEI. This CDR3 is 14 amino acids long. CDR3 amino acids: CASRGLAVRATQYF. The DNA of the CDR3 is TGTGCCAGCCGGGGACTAGCAGTCAGGGCGACCCAGTACTTC.

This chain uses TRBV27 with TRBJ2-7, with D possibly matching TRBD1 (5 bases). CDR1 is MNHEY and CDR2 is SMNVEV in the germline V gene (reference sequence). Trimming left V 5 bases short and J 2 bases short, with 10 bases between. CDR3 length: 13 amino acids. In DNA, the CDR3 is TGTGCCAGCAGTCGAGACAGAGCCTACGAGCAGTACTTC. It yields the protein CASSRDRAYEQYF.

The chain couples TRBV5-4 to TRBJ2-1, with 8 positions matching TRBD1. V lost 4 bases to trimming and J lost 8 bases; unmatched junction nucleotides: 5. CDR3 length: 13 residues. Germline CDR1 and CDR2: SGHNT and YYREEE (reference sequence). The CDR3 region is CASSTDRADEQFF. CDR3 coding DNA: TGTGCCAGCAGCACGGACAGGGCCGATGAGCAGTTCTTC.

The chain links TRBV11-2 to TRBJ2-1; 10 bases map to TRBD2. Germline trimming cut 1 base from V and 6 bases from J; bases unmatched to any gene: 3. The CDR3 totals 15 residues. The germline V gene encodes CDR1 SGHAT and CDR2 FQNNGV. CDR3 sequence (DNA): TGTGCCAGCAGCTTAGGAGCGGGAGGGATCAATGAGCAGTTCTTC. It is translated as CASSLGAGGINEQFF.

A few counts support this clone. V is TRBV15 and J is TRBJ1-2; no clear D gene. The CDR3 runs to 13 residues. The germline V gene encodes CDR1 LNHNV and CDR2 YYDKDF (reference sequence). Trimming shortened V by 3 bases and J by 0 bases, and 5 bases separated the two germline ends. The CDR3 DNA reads TGTGCCACCAGCAGGCAGACTAACTATGGCTACACCTTC. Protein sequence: CATSRQTNYGYTF.

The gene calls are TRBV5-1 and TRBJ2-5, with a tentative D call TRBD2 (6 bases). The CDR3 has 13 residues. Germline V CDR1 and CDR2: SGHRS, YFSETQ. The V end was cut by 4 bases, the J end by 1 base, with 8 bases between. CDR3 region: CASSTEGQETQYF. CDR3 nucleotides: TGCGCCAGCAGCACGGAGGGCCAAGAGACCCAGTACTTC. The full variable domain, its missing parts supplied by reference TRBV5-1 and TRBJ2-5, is KAGVTQTPRYLIKTRGQQVTLSCSPISGHRSVSWYQQTPGQGLQFLFEYFSETQRNKGNFPGRFSGRQFSNSRSEMNVSTLELGDSALYLCASSTEGQETQYFGPGTRLLVL.

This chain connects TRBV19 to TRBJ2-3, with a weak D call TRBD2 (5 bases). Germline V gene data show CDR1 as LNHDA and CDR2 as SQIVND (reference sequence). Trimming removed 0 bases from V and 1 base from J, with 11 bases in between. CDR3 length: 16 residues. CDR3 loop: CASSIEGLARTDTQYF. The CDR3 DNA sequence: TGTGCCAGTAGTATAGAAGGACTTGCTCGCACAGATACGCAGTATTTT.

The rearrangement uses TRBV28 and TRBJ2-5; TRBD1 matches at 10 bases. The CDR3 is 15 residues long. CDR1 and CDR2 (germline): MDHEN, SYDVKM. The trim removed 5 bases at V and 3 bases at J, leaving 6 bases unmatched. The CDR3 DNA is TGTGCCAGCAGTACTACCGGGACAGGGGAAGAGACCCAGTACTTC. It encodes CASSTTGTGEETQYF.

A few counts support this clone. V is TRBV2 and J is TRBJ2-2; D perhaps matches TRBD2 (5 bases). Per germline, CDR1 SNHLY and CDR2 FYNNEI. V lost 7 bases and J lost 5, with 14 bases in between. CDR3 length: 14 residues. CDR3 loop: CASKEEVGTGELFF. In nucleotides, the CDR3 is TGTGCCAGCAAGGAGGAGGTGGGGACCGGGGAGCTGTTTTTT.

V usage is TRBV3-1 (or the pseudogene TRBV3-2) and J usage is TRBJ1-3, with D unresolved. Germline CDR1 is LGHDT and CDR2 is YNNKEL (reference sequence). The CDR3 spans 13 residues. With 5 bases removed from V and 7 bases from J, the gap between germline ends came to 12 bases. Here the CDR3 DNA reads TGTGCCAGCAGCAATAGCAGGTTGAACACCATATATTTT. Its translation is CASSNSRLNTIYF.

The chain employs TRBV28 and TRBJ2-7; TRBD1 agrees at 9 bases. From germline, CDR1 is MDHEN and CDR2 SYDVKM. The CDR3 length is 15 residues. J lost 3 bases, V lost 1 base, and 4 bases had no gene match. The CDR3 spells CASSLYKDRGYEQYF. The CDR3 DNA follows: TGTGCCAGCAGTTTATATAAGGACAGGGGCTACGAGCAGTACTTC. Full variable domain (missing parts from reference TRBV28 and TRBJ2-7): DVKVTQSSRYLVKRTGEKVFLECVQDMDHENMFWYRQDPGLGLRLIYFSYDVKMKEKGDIPEGYSVSREKKERFSLILESASTNQTSMYLCASSLYKDRGYEQYFGPGTRLTVT.

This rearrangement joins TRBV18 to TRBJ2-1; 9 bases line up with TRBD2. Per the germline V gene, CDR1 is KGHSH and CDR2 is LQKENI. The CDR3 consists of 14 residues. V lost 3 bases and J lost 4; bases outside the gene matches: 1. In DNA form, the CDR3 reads TGTGCCAGCTCACCTAGCGGGAGTTACAATGAGCAGTTCTTC. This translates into CASSPSGSYNEQFF.

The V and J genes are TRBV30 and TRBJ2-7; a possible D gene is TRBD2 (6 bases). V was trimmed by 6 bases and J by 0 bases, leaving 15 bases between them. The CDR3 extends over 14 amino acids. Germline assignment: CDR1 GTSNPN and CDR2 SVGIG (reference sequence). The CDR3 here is CACVEGRSSYEQYF. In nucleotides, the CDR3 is TGTGCCTGTGTGGAGGGCCGGAGCTCCTACGAGCAGTACTTC.

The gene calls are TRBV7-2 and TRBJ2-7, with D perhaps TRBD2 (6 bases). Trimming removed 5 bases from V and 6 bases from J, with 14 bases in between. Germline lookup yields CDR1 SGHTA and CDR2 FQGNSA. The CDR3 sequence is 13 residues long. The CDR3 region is CASSPRGDFEQYF. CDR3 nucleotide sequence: TGTGCCAGCAGCCCACGCGGGGACTTCGAGCAGTACTTC.

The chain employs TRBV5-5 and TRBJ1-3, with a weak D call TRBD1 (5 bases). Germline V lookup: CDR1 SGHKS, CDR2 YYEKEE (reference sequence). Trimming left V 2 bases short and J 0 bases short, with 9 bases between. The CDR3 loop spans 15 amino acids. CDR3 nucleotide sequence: TGTGCCAGCAGCTTTAGGGGCCTCTCTGGAAACACCATATATTTT. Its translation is CASSFRGLSGNTIYF.

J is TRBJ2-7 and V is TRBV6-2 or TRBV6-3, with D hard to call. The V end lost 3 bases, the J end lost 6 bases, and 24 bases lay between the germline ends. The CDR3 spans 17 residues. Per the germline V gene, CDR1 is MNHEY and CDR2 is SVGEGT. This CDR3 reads CASSYFRKDLRLSEQYF. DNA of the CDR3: TGTGCCAGCAGTTATTTCAGAAAGGACCTACGATTATCCGAGCAGTACTTC.

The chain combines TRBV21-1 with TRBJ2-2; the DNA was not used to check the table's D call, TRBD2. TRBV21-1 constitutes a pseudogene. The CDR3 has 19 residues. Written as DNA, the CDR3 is TGTGCCAGCAGCAAACTGGAGGGCCTGCGGACTGTTGACACCGGGGAGCTGTTTTTT. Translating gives CASSKLEGLRTVDTGELFF.

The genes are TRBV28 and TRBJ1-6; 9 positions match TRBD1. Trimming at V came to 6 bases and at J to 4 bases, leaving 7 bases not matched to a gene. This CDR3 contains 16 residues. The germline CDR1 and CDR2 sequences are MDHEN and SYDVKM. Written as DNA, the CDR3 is TGTGCCAGCAGCCCCGACAGGGGGTGGTATAATTCACCCCTCCACTTT. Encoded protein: CASSPDRGWYNSPLHF.

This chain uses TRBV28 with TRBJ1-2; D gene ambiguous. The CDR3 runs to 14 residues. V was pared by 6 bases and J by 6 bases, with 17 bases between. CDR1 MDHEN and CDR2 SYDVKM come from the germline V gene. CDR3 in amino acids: CASSTGSQADGYTF. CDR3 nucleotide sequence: TGTGCCAGCAGCACCGGGAGTCAAGCCGATGGCTACACCTTC.

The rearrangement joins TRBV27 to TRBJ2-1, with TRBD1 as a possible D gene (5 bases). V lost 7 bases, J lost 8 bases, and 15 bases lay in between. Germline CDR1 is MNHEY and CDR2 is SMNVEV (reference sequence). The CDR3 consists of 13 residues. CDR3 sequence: CASTLLGRHEQFF. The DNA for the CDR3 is TGTGCCAGCACCCTTCTGGGGCGGCATGAGCAGTTCTTC.

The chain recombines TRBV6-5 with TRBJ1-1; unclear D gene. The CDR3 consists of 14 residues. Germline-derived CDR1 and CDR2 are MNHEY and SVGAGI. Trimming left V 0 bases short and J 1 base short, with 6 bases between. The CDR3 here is CASSYSPANTEAFF. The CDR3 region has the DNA TGTGCCAGCAGTTACTCGCCGGCGAACACTGAAGCTTTCTTT.

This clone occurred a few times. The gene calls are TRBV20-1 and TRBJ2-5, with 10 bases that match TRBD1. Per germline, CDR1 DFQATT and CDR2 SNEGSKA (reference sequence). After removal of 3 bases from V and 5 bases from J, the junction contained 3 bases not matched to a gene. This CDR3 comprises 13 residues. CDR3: CSASPGQGETQYF. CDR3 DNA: TGCAGTGCTAGTCCGGGACAGGGGGAGACCCAGTACTTC.

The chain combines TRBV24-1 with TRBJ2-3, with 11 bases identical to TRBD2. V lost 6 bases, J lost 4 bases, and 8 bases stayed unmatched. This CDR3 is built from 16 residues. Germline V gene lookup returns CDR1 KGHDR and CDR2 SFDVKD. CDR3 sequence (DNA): TGTGCCACCAGTTCCACTAGCGGGGGATACGCAGATACGCAGTATTTT. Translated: CATSSTSGGYADTQYF.